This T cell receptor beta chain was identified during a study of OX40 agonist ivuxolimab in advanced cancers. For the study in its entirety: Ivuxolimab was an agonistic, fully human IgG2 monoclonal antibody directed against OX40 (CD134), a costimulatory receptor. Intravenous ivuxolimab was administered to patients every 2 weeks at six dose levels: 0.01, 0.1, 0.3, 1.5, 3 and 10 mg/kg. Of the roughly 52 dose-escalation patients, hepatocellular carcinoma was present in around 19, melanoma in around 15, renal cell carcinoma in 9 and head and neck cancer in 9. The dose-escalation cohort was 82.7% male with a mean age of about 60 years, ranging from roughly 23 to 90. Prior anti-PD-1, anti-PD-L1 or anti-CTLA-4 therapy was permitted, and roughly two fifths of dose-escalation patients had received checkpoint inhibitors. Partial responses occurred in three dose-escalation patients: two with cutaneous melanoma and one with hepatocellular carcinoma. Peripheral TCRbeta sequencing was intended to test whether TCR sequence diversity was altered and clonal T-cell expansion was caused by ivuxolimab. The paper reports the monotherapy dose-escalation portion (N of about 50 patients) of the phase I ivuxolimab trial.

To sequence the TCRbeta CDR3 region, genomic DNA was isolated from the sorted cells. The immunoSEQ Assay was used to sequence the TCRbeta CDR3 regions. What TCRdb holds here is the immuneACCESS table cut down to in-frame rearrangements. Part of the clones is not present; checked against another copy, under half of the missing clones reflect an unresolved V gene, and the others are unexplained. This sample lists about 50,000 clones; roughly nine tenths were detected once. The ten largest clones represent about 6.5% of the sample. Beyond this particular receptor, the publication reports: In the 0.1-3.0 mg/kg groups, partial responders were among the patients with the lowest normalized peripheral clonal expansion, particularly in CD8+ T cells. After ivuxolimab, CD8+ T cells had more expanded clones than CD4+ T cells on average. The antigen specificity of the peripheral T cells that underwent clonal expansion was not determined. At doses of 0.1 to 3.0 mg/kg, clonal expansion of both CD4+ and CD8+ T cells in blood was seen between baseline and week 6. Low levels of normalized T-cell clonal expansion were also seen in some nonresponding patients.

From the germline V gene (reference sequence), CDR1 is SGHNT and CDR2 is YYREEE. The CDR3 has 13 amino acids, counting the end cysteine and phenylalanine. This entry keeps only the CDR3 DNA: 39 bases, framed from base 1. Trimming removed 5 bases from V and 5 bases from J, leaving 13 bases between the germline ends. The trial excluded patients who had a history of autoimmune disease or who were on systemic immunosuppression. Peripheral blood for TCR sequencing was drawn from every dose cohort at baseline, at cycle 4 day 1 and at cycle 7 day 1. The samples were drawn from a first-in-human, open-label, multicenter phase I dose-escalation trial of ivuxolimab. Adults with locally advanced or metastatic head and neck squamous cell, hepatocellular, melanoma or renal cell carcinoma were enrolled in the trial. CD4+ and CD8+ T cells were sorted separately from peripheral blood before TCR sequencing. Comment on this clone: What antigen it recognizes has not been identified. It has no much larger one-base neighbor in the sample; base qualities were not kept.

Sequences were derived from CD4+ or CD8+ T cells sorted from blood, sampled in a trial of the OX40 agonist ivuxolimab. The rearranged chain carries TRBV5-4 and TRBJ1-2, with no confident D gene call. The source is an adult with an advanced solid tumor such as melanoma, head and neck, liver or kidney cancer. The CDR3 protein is CASRLGQGYGYTF. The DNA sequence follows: TGTGCCAGCAGGCTCGGTCAAGGATATGGCTACACCTTC.